This entry lists 14 T cell receptor beta chains sequenced from one sample in a study of T-cell reconstitution after alpha-beta-depleted transplantation in children. As it was prepared, the TCRbeta library received unique molecular identifiers. TCRdb ran MiXCR on the PCR reads and lists one entry per CDR3 protein. In the table there are about 540,000 distinct CDR3 sequences, approximately 30% of which are singletons. The input for sequencing was PBMCs, taken before TCRalphabeta/CD19-depleted stem cell transplant. These receptors came from a boy under three years old with Wiskott-Aldrich syndrome, due to receive a stem cell transplant.

This clonotype was seen only a few times. The J gene is TRBJ2-7, the V gene TRBV5-1; possibly TRBD2 for D (5 bases). The CDR3 sequence is 15 residues long. The V end lost 0 bases, the J end lost 3 bases, and 13 bases lay between the germline ends. Germline CDR1 SGHRS, CDR2 YFSETQ. CDR3 sequence (DNA): TGCGCCAGCAGCTTGGCAATGGGTGAGGGCTACGAGCAGTACTTC. This sequence encodes CASSLAMGEGYEQYF.

This clonotype appeared many times. The rearrangement links TRBV6-2 or TRBV6-3 to TRBJ2-1; 7 bases agree with TRBD2. Germline V gene data show CDR1 as MNHEY and CDR2 as SVGEGT. V lost 2 bases, J lost 8 bases, and 6 bases stayed unmatched. The CDR3 has 14 amino acids. CDR3 sequence: CASSYIGLGDEQFF. The CDR3 DNA reads as TGTGCCAGCAGTTACATCGGACTAGGGGATGAGCAGTTCTTC.

The gene calls are TRBV5-1 and TRBJ2-1, with 7 bases matching TRBD1. The CDR3 covers 16 residues. V trimming: 1 base; J trimming: 4 bases; junction bases outside the gene matches: 8. Germline V gene data show CDR1 as SGHRS and CDR2 as YFSETQ. CDR3 coding DNA: TGCGCCAGCAGCTTGCGACTACGGGACAGATACAATGAGCAGTTCTTC. Its protein product is CASSLRLRDRYNEQFF.

The sample holds a few counts of this clonotype. The V and J genes are TRBV20-1 and TRBJ2-5; D unresolved. The V gene lost 3 bases and the J gene lost 9 bases, with 14 bases spanning the gap. CDR1 is DFQATT, CDR2 SNEGSKA, per germline (reference sequence). The CDR3 loop spans 12 amino acids. The CDR3 here is CSASWAGPAQYF. The DNA for the CDR3 is TGCAGTGCTAGTTGGGCAGGACCAGCCCAGTACTTC.

The V and J genes are TRBV3-1 and TRBJ1-1; D perhaps matches TRBD1 (5 bases). V was shortened by 0 bases and J by 1 base, with 9 bases between the two germline ends. CDR1 and CDR2 (germline): LGHDT, YNNKEL (reference sequence). The CDR3 consists of 15 residues. The CDR3, as DNA: TGTGCCAGCAGCCAAGACGACAGCTCGAACACTGAAGCTTTCTTT. Translation gives CASSQDDSSNTEAFF. The variable domain in full, completed from reference TRBV3-1 and TRBJ1-1, reads DTAVSQTPKYLVTQMGNDKSIKCEQNLGHDTMYWYKQDSKKFLKIMFSYNNKELIINETVPNRFSPKSPDKAHLNLHINSLELGDSAVYFCASSQDDSSNTEAFFGQGTRLTVV.

In this sample, this clonotype turned up a few times. The chain combines TRBV5-1 with TRBJ2-1; no firm D call. This CDR3 has 12 amino acids. Per the germline V gene, CDR1 is SGHRS and CDR2 is YFSETQ. The V and J ends lost 3 bases and 12 bases respectively, with 13 bases between them. The CDR3 DNA is TGCGCCAGCAGCTCCTCATATGAATGGCAGTTCTTC. This translates into CASSSSYEWQFF.

This sequence joins TRBV18 and TRBJ1-4; D perhaps matches TRBD1 (5 bases). V lost 3 bases, J lost 8 bases, and 13 bases lay in between. Germline lookup yields CDR1 KGHSH and CDR2 LQKENI. This CDR3 has 14 residues. This CDR3 reads CASSPPGSREKLFF. In nucleotides, the CDR3 is TGTGCCAGCTCACCCCCAGGGTCGCGAGAAAAACTGTTTTTT.

The chain carries TRBV20-1 and TRBJ1-5, with 8 nucleotides matching TRBD1. From germline, CDR1 is DFQATT and CDR2 SNEGSKA (reference sequence). V was pared by 6 bases and J by 5 bases, with 6 bases of the junction left unmatched. This CDR3 has 13 amino acids. The CDR3 region has the DNA TGCAGTGCCCCTGAACAGGGGGATCAGCCCCAGCATTTT. Protein product: CSAPEQGDQPQHF.

The chain carries TRBV3-1 and TRBJ1-1; D gene unclear. CDR3 length: 13 amino acids. Between the trimmed V and J ends, which lost 3 bases and 6 bases, there was a span of 11 bases. Per the germline V gene, CDR1 is LGHDT and CDR2 is YNNKEL (reference sequence). The CDR3 region is CASSHADGSEAFF. As DNA, the CDR3 is TGTGCCAGCAGCCATGCAGACGGCTCTGAAGCTTTCTTT.

In this sample, this clonotype turned up many times. The chain is built from TRBV5-1 and TRBJ2-7, with D perhaps TRBD1 or TRBD2 (6 bases each). V was pared by 1 base and J by 4 bases, with 12 bases between. Germline V lookup: CDR1 SGHRS, CDR2 YFSETQ. The CDR3 loop spans 14 amino acids. The chain's CDR3 is CASSLTSRGYEQYF. CDR3 bases: TGCGCCAGCAGCTTGACTAGCAGGGGTTACGAGCAGTACTTC.

The chain is built from TRBV5-1 and TRBJ2-1, with D perhaps assigned TRBD1 or TRBD2 (5 bases each). The CDR3 spans 17 residues. Germline CDR1 and CDR2: SGHRS and YFSETQ. V was pared by 2 bases and J by 9 bases, with 24 bases between. The CDR3: CASSFGTGNHFGGEQFF. For the CDR3, the DNA is TGCGCCAGCAGCTTCGGGACGGGGAATCACTTTGGGGGTGAGCAGTTCTTC.

This chain links TRBV20-1 with TRBJ2-7; D gene ambiguous. The CDR3 is 10 residues long. CDR1 and CDR2 from the germline V gene are DFQATT and SNEGSKA (reference sequence). The ends were cut back, 5 bases at V and 2 bases at J, with 4 bases in the middle. The CDR3 nucleotides are TGCAGTGCTGGGGCCTACGAGCAGTACTTC. Translated: CSAGAYEQYF.

The sample holds many counts of this clonotype. The chain recombines TRBV5-1 with TRBJ2-5; unclear D gene. CDR3 length: 13 amino acids. The V gene lost 0 bases and the J gene lost 3 bases, with 6 bases spanning the gap. Germline lookup yields CDR1 SGHRS and CDR2 YFSETQ. Written as DNA, the CDR3 is TGCGCCAGCAGCTTGGGGCCTGAAGAGACCCAGTACTTC. Its protein product is CASSLGPEETQYF.

This clonotype has only a few counts. This rearrangement joins TRBV24-1 to TRBJ1-5; D unclear. V was pared by 4 bases and J by 9 bases, with 9 bases between. From germline, CDR1 is KGHDR and CDR2 SFDVKD. The CDR3 has 12 residues. For the CDR3, the DNA is TGTGCCACCAGTGAGCCCGGGAGGCCCCAGCATTTT. Translated, it gives CATSEPGRPQHF.